The clone carrying this T cell receptor (beta chain) has just a few counts. This sample was included in a study of T-cell reconstitution after alpha-beta-depleted transplantation in children. Unique molecular identifiers were incorporated into the prepared TCRbeta library. MiXCR, run by TCRdb on the PCR reads, gives a single entry per CDR3 protein. Here the sample spans about 610,000 distinct CDR3 sequences, roughly 27% being singletons. The specimen comprised PBMCs, sampled before TCRalphabeta/CD19-depleted stem cell transplant. This sequence originates from a boy in the first two years of life with Wiskott-Aldrich syndrome, due to receive a stem cell transplant.

The CDR3 DNA follows: TGCAGTGCTAGTTCAGGGGGGAGCTCCTACGAGCAGTACTTC. It is translated as CSASSGGSSYEQYF. This chain joins TRBV20-1 and TRBJ2-7; maybe TRBD1 (7 bases). The V and J ends lost 3 bases and 0 bases respectively, with 12 bases between them. The CDR3 is made up of 14 amino acids. Germline V lookup: CDR1 DFQATT, CDR2 SNEGSKA (reference sequence).